This T cell receptor beta chain came from a study of T cell therapy after organ transplantation. The CDR3 loop spans 13 amino acids. CDR1 is MDHEN, CDR2 SYDVKM, per germline. V gave up 3 bases and J gave up 3 bases; unmatched junction bases: 1. Time point given: 4-8 weeks after completion of therapy. As for this clone: What it binds is not known. At the DNA level, this CDR3 is encoded by other sequences in the same sample as well.

The data were produced by immunoSEQ multiplex PCR, yet TCRdb's version contains in-frame clones alone and is incomplete. Of 4,500 or so clones detected, 65% to 80% appear once; the ten largest clones hold roughly two fifths. The clonotype originates from a human patient who had received a solid organ transplant and had CMV disease. Some T cells may possibly be graft donor cells. The V call is TRBV28, the J call TRBJ1-2, with TRBD1 matching 7 bases. Sequenced material: CD8+ T cells from blood, taken after autologous CMV-specific T cell therapy. CDR3 in DNA: TGTGCCAGCAGTTTCGGGACAGACTATGGCTACACCTTC. It is translated as CASSFGTDYGYTF.